The rows below give T cell receptor beta chains drawn from one sample of a study of shared T cell receptors in the human thymus. Sequencing used immunoSEQ multiplex PCR; TCRdb keeps in-frame clones, though not all of them. The data contain 600,000 or so clones, about 87% of them singletons. This sample was shared with a second study, whose subject was human thymus T cells.

Sequencing was performed on thymocytes. Receptor source: a boy younger than two with a congenital heart defect. CDR3s include the opening cysteine and the closing phenylalanine or tryptophan.

CASSGGQRSYEQYF	TRBV5-1	TRBJ2-7
CASSKGLAGRYEQYF	TRBV21-1	TRBJ2-7
CASSGQEDRGGTDTQYF	TRBV19	TRBJ2-3
CASSRSASSARVSSTDTQYF	TRBV6-4	TRBJ2-3
CASSFKGYSNQPQHF	TRBV28	TRBJ1-5
CASSQEYRQGGMNTEAFF	TRBV4-3	TRBJ1-1
CASSLWDTSYEQYF	TRBV5-5	TRBJ2-7
CASSLGTSGWEQYF	TRBV7-2	TRBJ2-7
CATSRDPTDKDRGSYEQYF	TRBV15	TRBJ2-7
CASSSGAGAPREQYF	TRBV11-3	TRBJ2-7
CARGQDRGTGNTIYF	TRBV28	TRBJ1-3
CASSVGTGVRQYF	TRBV9	TRBJ2-7
CATSPTGGPTNEKLFF	TRBV15	TRBJ1-4
CASRGRDAEKLFF	TRBV28	TRBJ1-4
CASRSMDRGLFF	TRBV28	TRBJ1-4
CASSLLWDSGSYGYTF	TRBV27	TRBJ1-2
CASSYGGRSEAFF	TRBV6-6	TRBJ1-1
CASSYQDRNNQPQHF	TRBV28	TRBJ1-5
CASSPRRDRGTGELFF	TRBV18	TRBJ2-2
CASSQERGGGSYNSPLHF	TRBV4-3	TRBJ1-6
CSVEYQEKLFF	TRBV29-1	TRBJ1-4
CASGGTAQETQYF	TRBV4-2	TRBJ2-5